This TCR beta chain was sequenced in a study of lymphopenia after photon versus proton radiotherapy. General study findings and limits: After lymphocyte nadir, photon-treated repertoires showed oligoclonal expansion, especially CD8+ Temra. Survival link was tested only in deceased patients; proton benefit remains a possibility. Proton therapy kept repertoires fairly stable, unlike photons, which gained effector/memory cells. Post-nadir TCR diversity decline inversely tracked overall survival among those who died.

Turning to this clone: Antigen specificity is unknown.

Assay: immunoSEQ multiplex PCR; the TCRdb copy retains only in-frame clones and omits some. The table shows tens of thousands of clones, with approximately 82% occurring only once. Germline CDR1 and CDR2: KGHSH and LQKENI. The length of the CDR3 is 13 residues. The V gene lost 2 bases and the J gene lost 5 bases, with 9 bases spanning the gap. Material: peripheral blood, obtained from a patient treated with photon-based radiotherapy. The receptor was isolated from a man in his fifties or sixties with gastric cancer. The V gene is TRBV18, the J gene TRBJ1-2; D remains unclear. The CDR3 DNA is TGTGCCAGCTCACCAGGAGGACCTTATGGCTACACCTTC. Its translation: CASSPGGPYGYTF.